This T cell receptor beta chain was found in a study of cytomegalovirus exposure and HLA in healthy donors. Study-level background: Later analysis reported that the roughly 120 validation repertoires shared the platform of the roughly 670 first-cohort repertoires. Study-level findings and limits: Investigators reported approximately 170 TCR beta chains as tied to cytomegalovirus. A later analysis found first-cohort TCR clusters tended to co-occur in the 130 or so validation repertoires. Rare sequences made up most TCRs, while some public TCRs were found in many donors.

Turning to this clone: Its antigen remains unknown.

TCRdb keeps only in-frame clones here, not all; method: immunoSEQ multiplex PCR. The data show about 140,000 clones, with roughly 89% seen just once and 4.5% held by the top ten. Germline CDR1 SGHVS, CDR2 FNYEAQ. This CDR3 region has 13 residues. The germline V and J ends were trimmed by 1 base and 3 bases, with 4 bases remaining between them. V is TRBV7-6 and J is TRBJ2-1; D gene unclear. Sequenced material: PBMCs. This TCR was recovered from a man aged 18 to 29 in good health and CMV-seropositive. The CDR3 nucleotides are TGTGCCAGCAGCTTAGGACTCTACAATGAGCAGTTCTTC. Encoded protein: CASSLGLYNEQFF.